These T cell receptor beta chains were read from a single sample in a study of cytomegalovirus exposure and HLA in healthy donors. Produced via immunoSEQ multiplex PCR; TCRdb's table is partial and in-frame only. The sample carries 240,000 or so clones, approximately 86% recorded once. The material sequenced was PBMCs. The source is a woman younger than 45 in good health and CMV-seropositive. The CDR3 runs from the conserved cysteine through the conserved F or W. Fields, in order: clone size, D gene, J gene, V gene, CDR3 protein, CDR3 DNA. A D gene is named only where the DNA matches it firmly. Rows give clone size only sometimes, using once, few, many, or a class for an expanded clone.

- | - | TRBJ2-2 | TRBV11-3 | CASSIAPLDTGELFF | TGTGCCAGCAGCATAGCACCGTTAGACACCGGGGAGCTGTTTTTT
- | TRBD2 | TRBJ2-7 | TRBV2 | CASSEGVVAGSYEQYF | TGTGCCAGCAGTGAAGGGGTAGTAGCGGGTTCCTACGAGCAGTACTTC
- | TRBD2 | TRBJ2-7 | TRBV28 | CASSSGGARNYEQYF | TGTGCCAGCAGTTCCGGGGGGGCTAGAAACTACGAGCAGTACTTC
- | TRBD2 | TRBJ2-7 | TRBV9 | CASSQPSSGSIYEQYF | TGTGCCAGCAGCCAGCCCTCTAGCGGGAGTATTTACGAGCAGTACTTC
- | TRBD2 | TRBJ2-2 | TRBV29-1 | CSVGGGSRVTGELFF | TGCAGCGTTGGGGGCGGGAGTAGGGTCACCGGGGAGCTGTTTTTT
- | TRBD1 | TRBJ1-5 | TRBV6-1 | CASSGLGTGGNQPQHF | TGTGCCAGCAGTGGTCTAGGGACAGGGGGCAATCAGCCCCAGCATTTT
- | TRBD2 | TRBJ2-3 | TRBV6-5 | CASSYAGGPIDTQYF | TGTGCCAGCAGTTACGCGGGGGGGCCGATAGATACGCAGTATTTT
- | TRBD1 | TRBJ1-1 | TRBV7-6 | CASSLGNGTGGNTEAFF | TGTGCCAGCAGCTTGGGGAACGGGACAGGGGGAAACACTGAAGCTTTCTTT
- | - | TRBJ2-7 | TRBV27 | CASSRRGTLLEQYF | TGTGCCAGCAGTAGGCGCGGTACTCTCCTCGAGCAGTACTTC
few | TRBD2 | TRBJ2-1 | TRBV4-2 | CASSQGLAGDYNEQFF | TGTGCCAGCAGCCAAGGACTAGCGGGAGACTACAATGAGCAGTTCTTC
- | TRBD2 | TRBJ2-7 | TRBV7-2 | CASSSLAGGPYEQYF | TGTGCCAGCAGCTCGCTAGCGGGAGGGCCTTACGAGCAGTACTTC
- | TRBD1 | TRBJ2-7 | TRBV10-1 | CASSRGGQGAEQYF | TGCGCCAGCAGTAGGGGGGGACAGGGGGCCGAGCAGTACTTC
- | - | TRBJ1-1 | TRBV30 | CAWSVLGASEAFF | TGTGCCTGGAGTGTTTTGGGGGCCTCTGAAGCTTTCTTT
- | - | TRBJ2-7 | TRBV9 | CASSVHSYEQYF | TGTGCCAGCAGCGTCCACTCCTACGAGCAGTACTTC
- | TRBD1 | TRBJ2-5 | TRBV18 | CASSPGTGVETQYF | TGTGCCAGCTCACCGGGGACAGGGGTGGAGACCCAGTACTTC
once | TRBD2 | TRBJ2-3 | TRBV6-1 | CASSWTSGSTDTQYF | TGTGCCAGCAGTTGGACTAGCGGGAGCACAGATACGCAGTATTTT
- | - | TRBJ2-7 | TRBV28 | CASRWGGILKADEQYF | TGTGCCAGCAGATGGGGAGGAATTCTAAAAGCGGACGAGCAGTACTTC
- | - | TRBJ2-1 | TRBV7-2 | CASSLEGLSNEQFF | TGTGCCAGCAGCTTAGAGGGACTCTCAAATGAGCAGTTCTTC
few | TRBD1 | TRBJ1-1 | TRBV27 | CASFLQGVITEAFF | TGTGCCAGCTTCCTACAGGGGGTTATCACTGAAGCTTTCTTT
few | - | TRBJ1-4 | TRBV27 | CASSQGVRGWTNEKLFF | TGTGCCAGCAGCCAAGGGGTACGAGGTTGGACTAATGAAAAACTGTTTTTT
few | - | TRBJ1-1 | TRBV30 | CAWSLTGSRAFF | TGTGCCTGGAGCCTAACAGGGTCGAGGGCTTTCTTT
- | - | TRBJ2-3 | TRBV18 | CASSPPASSTDTQYF | TGTGCCAGCTCACCACCGGCCAGTAGCACAGATACGCAGTATTTT
- | TRBD2 | TRBJ2-1 | TRBV27 | CASSFSGRISSYNEQFF | TGTGCCAGCAGTTTTAGCGGGAGGATAAGCTCCTACAATGAGCAGTTCTTC
- | TRBD1 | TRBJ1-2 | TRBV7-6 | CASSLGEGTGGLGYTF | TGTGCCAGCAGCTTAGGAGAGGGGACAGGGGGCCTTGGCTACACCTTC
- | TRBD1 | TRBJ1-1 | TRBV2 | CATRTGVSEAFF | TGTGCCACCCGGACAGGAGTTAGTGAAGCTTTCTTT
few | - | TRBJ2-1 | TRBV2 | CASYSNEQFF | TGTGCCAGCTATAGCAATGAGCAGTTCTTC
once | TRBD2 | TRBJ2-1 | TRBV11-2 | CASSIAGMGNEQFF | TGTGCCAGCAGCATAGCGGGGATGGGCAATGAGCAGTTCTTC
- | - | TRBJ1-2 | TRBV6-1 | CASSEIYNYGYTF | TGTGCCAGCAGTGAGATCTATAACTATGGCTACACCTTC
- | TRBD2 | TRBJ2-1 | TRBV28 | CASREGLAGSEQFF | TGTGCCAGCAGAGAGGGACTAGCGGGAAGTGAGCAGTTCTTC
- | - | TRBJ2-7 | TRBV27 | CASSFQGDYEQYF | TGTGCCAGCAGTTTTCAAGGGGACTACGAGCAGTACTTC
- | TRBD2 | TRBJ2-1 | TRBV7-8 | CASSLAGTSGSPLSYNEQFF | TGTGCCAGCAGCTTAGCTGGGACTAGCGGGAGCCCTCTCTCCTACAATGAGCAGTTCTTC
- | - | TRBJ1-4 | TRBV13 | CASSMQQEGEKLFF | TGTGCCAGCAGCATGCAGCAGGAGGGTGAAAAACTGTTTTTT
- | - | TRBJ2-5 | TRBV27 | CASAPGGRSETQYF | TGTGCCAGCGCTCCTGGGGGGAGGTCGGAGACCCAGTACTTC
- | - | TRBJ1-4 | TRBV28 | CASSLSGALQFEKLFF | TGTGCCAGCAGTTTGAGTGGGGCCCTTCAATTCGAAAAACTGTTTTTT
- | - | TRBJ1-1 | TRBV5-1 | CASSLGLNTEAFF | TGCGCCAGCAGCTTGGGTCTAAACACTGAAGCTTTCTTT
- | - | TRBJ2-1 | TRBV7-2 | CASSLYREWPYNEQFF | TGTGCCAGCAGCTTATATCGGGAGTGGCCCTACAATGAGCAGTTCTTC
- | - | TRBJ2-5 | TRBV27 | CASGPSARYF | TGTGCCAGCGGGCCATCTGCCCGGTACTTC
- | - | TRBJ2-3 | TRBV30 | CAWSITDTQYF | TGTGCCTGGAGCATCACAGATACGCAGTATTTT
- | TRBD2 | TRBJ2-1 | TRBV6-4 | CASEPGLDPFF | TGTGCCAGCGAACCGGGACTAGACCCGTTCTTC
- | TRBD1 | TRBJ2-7 | TRBV28 | CASTKTRLRDRADYEQYF | TGTGCCAGCACCAAGACGAGACTCCGGGACAGGGCCGACTACGAGCAGTACTTC